Presented here are 5 T cell receptor beta chains from one specimen sequenced in a study of molecular identifiers for immune sequencing clone quantification (dated by TCRdb to the late 2010s). Library method: PCR. The data were produced on a NextSeq 500. In-frame beta chains were kept once TCRdb had trimmed the public reads at Q25 with fastp and called clones with MiXCR. All rows with the same CDR3 protein become a single entry with the most common DNA and genes. This sample comprises roughly 300,000 distinct CDR3 sequences, 24% of them detected only once. The biggest ten clones account for roughly 0.7% of the sample. Sequencing was carried out using naive CD8+ T cells from blood, with Jurkat cell RNA spiked in. The cell subset or site tag for this specimen amounts to: FACS-sorted CD8+CD4-CCR7+CD45RA+ naive T cells. The receptors here all came from a human donor in good health. Some libraries in this study had Jurkat cell RNA spiked in.

Comment on this clonotype: Relative to the germline gene, one junction end is altered; a read error may explain this. The V and J genes are TRBV5-4 and TRBJ1-1, with no clear D. The CDR3 length is 13 residues. In germline, CDR1 is SGHNT, CDR2 YYREEE (reference sequence). The chain's CDR3 is CASSWWAHAEALF. CDR3 DNA: TGTGCCAGCAGCTGGTGGGCGCACGCTGAAGCTCTCTTT.

The gene calls are TRBV6-2 or TRBV6-3 and TRBJ2-7; D remains unclear. CDR1 MNHEY and CDR2 SVGEGT come from the germline V gene. Trimming cost V 7 bases and J 2 bases, with 15 bases left between them. The CDR3 totals 14 residues. The CDR3 loop reads CASIINGNPYEQYF. CDR3 coding DNA: TGTGCCAGCATCATTAATGGGAATCCCTACGAGCAGTACTTC.

The chain employs TRBV30 and TRBJ2-7; D remains unclear. V was cut by 2 bases and J by 4 bases, with 12 bases left in between. The CDR3 has 13 residues. Germline CDR1 GTSNPN, CDR2 SVGIG (reference sequence). The CDR3 loop is CAWSSGPGYEQYF. The CDR3 DNA sequence: TGTGCCTGGAGTTCCGGACCCGGATACGAGCAGTACTTC.

On this clonotype itself: One end of the junction is discordant with germline, which a read error may explain. This chain connects TRBV11-2 to TRBJ2-1; TRBD2 aligns across 10 bases. Looked up from germline, CDR1 is SGHAT and CDR2 is FQNNGV. This CDR3 is 16 amino acids long. The CDR3 region is CASSLDPSGRANEQSF. The CDR3 DNA reads TGTGCCAGCAGCTTAGATCCTAGCGGGAGAGCGAATGAGCAGTCCTTC.

In this sample, this clonotype turned up a few times. The genes are TRBV7-9 and TRBJ1-6, with TRBD1 as a possible D gene (6 bases). The CDR3 has 14 amino acids. Germline CDR1 SEHNR, CDR2 FQNEAQ (reference sequence). V gave up 3 bases and J gave up 9 bases, with 12 bases separating them. This CDR3 reads CASSLDSGSSPLHF. The CDR3 region has the DNA TGTGCCAGCAGCTTGGACAGCGGGAGTTCACCCCTCCACTTT.